This record looks at one T cell receptor (beta chain) sequence and its context. Its antigen is not identified. The V and J ends lost 2 bases and 9 bases respectively, with 14 bases between them. Germline CDR1 and CDR2: MDHEN and SYDVKM. The CDR3 runs 13 residues. The entry originates in a study of cytomegalovirus exposure and HLA in healthy donors. Study-wide results and limits: Whilst most TCR sequences proved rare, a subset of public TCRs occurred across many donors.

This PCR relied on a set of 60 Vbeta primers and 13 Jbeta primers. TCRdb keeps only in-frame clones here, not all; method: immunoSEQ multiplex PCR. The sample contains approximately 100,000 clones, roughly 70% of which appear only once. The sequencing input was PBMCs. This chain connects TRBV28 to TRBJ2-7; tentatively, D is TRBD1 (6 bases). The source is a man aged 35-49 years in good health and CMV-seropositive. The CDR3 sequence is CASSLTDRVGQYF. CDR3 nucleotides: TGTGCCAGCAGTTTAACGGACAGAGTCGGGCAGTACTTC.